Each of the 20 T cell receptor beta chains below was sequenced from the same sample in a study of somatic mutations in cytotoxic T cells in rheumatoid arthritis. TCRdb keeps only in-frame clones here, not all; method: immunoSEQ multiplex PCR. The table includes roughly 13,000 clones, about 68% detected once. The sample was CD8+ T cells sorted from blood. These receptors were obtained from an adult with rheumatoid arthritis.

V usage is TRBV6-5 and J usage is TRBJ2-3; 7 bases are a match to TRBD2. The trim removed 8 bases at V and 5 bases at J, leaving 7 bases unmatched. The CDR3 length is 13 residues. Germline assignment: CDR1 MNHEY and CDR2 SVGAGI. The CDR3 protein is CASSVWGGDTQYF. CDR3 DNA: TGTGCCAGCTCAGTGTGGGGGGGAGATACGCAGTATTTT.

This sequence joins TRBV7-6 and TRBJ1-1; D uncertain. CDR1 SGHVS and CDR2 FNYEAQ come from the germline V gene. This CDR3 region has 14 residues. Between the trimmed V and J ends, which lost 4 bases and 4 bases, there was a span of 13 bases. The CDR3 sequence: CASSSTLTLTEAFF. In DNA form, the CDR3 reads TGTGCCAGCAGCTCGACACTTACCCTCACTGAAGCTTTCTTT.

J is TRBJ2-5 and V is TRBV18, with D perhaps matching TRBD2 (5 bases). This CDR3 region has 14 residues. Trimming removed 2 bases at V and 3 bases at J, with 10 bases between. Germline loops: CDR1 KGHSH, CDR2 LQKENI. The DNA for the CDR3 is TGTGCCAGCTCACCAACGTCCGGGGAAGAGACCCAGTACTTC. Its protein is CASSPTSGEETQYF.

V is TRBV13 and J is TRBJ2-7; 10 bases are shared with TRBD2. CDR1 and CDR2 (germline): PRHDT, FYEKMQ (reference sequence). The V gene end was trimmed by 4 bases and the J gene end by 2 bases; junction bases not matched to a gene: 14. The CDR3 has 18 amino acids. CDR3 protein: CASSSAPVGSGGAYEQYF. The CDR3 coding sequence is TGTGCCAGCAGCTCCGCACCAGTTGGGAGCGGGGGGGCCTACGAGCAGTACTTC. The complete variable domain, with remaining parts taken from reference TRBV13 and TRBJ2-7, reads AAGVIQSPRHLIKEKRETATLKCYPIPRHDTVYWYQQGPGQDPQFLISFYEKMQSDKGSIPDRFSAQQFSDYHSELNMSSLELGDSALYFCASSSAPVGSGGAYEQYFGPGTRLTVT.

The chain uses TRBV9 and TRBJ1-2, with unresolved D. Germline loops: CDR1 SGDLS, CDR2 YYNGEE. The CDR3 extends over 15 amino acids. V lost 0 bases and J lost 8, with 17 bases in between. CDR3 DNA sequence: TGTGCCAGCAGCGTAGACCCCGGGAGAGCTGACGGCTACACCTTC. It codes for CASSVDPGRADGYTF.

The rearrangement uses TRBV28 and TRBJ1-4; 10 nucleotides match TRBD1. Germline-derived CDR1 and CDR2 are MDHEN and SYDVKM. The CDR3 contains 17 residues. V was clipped by 6 bases and J by 5 bases; unmatched bases: 12. The CDR3 coding sequence is TGTGCCAGCAGCCGTCGACAGGGGGCTAGCGGGAATGAAAAACTGTTTTTT. Its protein is CASSRRQGASGNEKLFF. Full variable domain (missing parts from reference TRBV28 and TRBJ1-4): DVKVTQSSRYLVKRTGEKVFLECVQDMDHENMFWYRQDPGLGLRLIYFSYDVKMKEKGDIPEGYSVSREKKERFSLILESASTNQTSMYLCASSRRQGASGNEKLFFGSGTQLSVL.

In this sample, this clone turned up once. The chain recombines TRBV5-6 with TRBJ2-7; 9 bases line up with TRBD1. Losses at the gene ends were 4 bases for V and 2 bases for J; bases not matched to a gene: 7. The CDR3 runs to 15 residues. Germline V gene sequence: CDR1 SGHDT, CDR2 YYEEEE. As DNA, the CDR3 is TGTGCCAGCAGCGGAGGGACAGGGAGTGCCTACGAGCAGTACTTC. As protein: CASSGGTGSAYEQYF.

The chain links TRBV25-1 to TRBJ2-3; 7 bases line up with TRBD1. CDR3 length: 15 residues. The V gene's germline CDR1 is MGHDK and CDR2 SYGVNS. Trimming cost V 1 base and J 2 bases; bases outside gene matches: 3. The CDR3 sequence: CASSESGQFTDTQYF. CDR3 in DNA: TGTGCCAGCAGTGAATCGGGACAGTTCACAGATACGCAGTATTTT.

The gene calls are TRBV11-2 and TRBJ2-5, with D perhaps matching TRBD1 (6 bases). Germline V gene lookup returns CDR1 SGHAT and CDR2 FQNNGV. There are 14 residues in the CDR3. V shed 4 bases and J shed 3 bases, with 12 bases lying between them. In DNA form, the CDR3 reads TGTGCCAGCAGCTGGTCTAGGGGGAAAGAGACCCAGTACTTC. Translated: CASSWSRGKETQYF. Full variable domain (missing parts from reference TRBV11-2 and TRBJ2-5): EAGVAQSPRYKIIEKRQSVAFWCNPISGHATLYWYQQILGQGPKLLIQFQNNGVVDDSQLPKDRFSAERLKGVDSTLKIQPAKLEDSAVYLCASSWSRGKETQYFGPGTRLLVL.

The chain carries TRBV4-1 and TRBJ1-2, with 7 positions matching TRBD1. J gave up 4 bases and V 4 bases, and 18 bases lay outside the gene matches. Per the germline V gene, CDR1 is MGHRA and CDR2 is YSYEKL. This CDR3 contains 18 residues. The CDR3 is CASSLERQGESISYGYTF. The CDR3 region has the DNA TGCGCCAGCAGCCTAGAAAGGCAGGGGGAGTCGATCAGCTATGGCTACACCTTC.

The sample holds one count of this clone. This chain joins TRBV7-9 and TRBJ2-3; 10 nucleotides match TRBD2. There are 16 residues in the CDR3. Germline assignment: CDR1 SEHNR and CDR2 FQNEAQ (reference sequence). With 6 bases clipped from V and 3 bases from J, the junction kept 9 bases outside the gene matches. CDR3 in DNA: TGTGCCAGCAGACATCCCGGGACTAGCGAAACAGATACGCAGTATTTT. As protein: CASRHPGTSETDTQYF.

This chain joins TRBV18 and TRBJ2-3; 8 positions agree with TRBD2. CDR3 length: 17 residues. CDR1 KGHSH and CDR2 LQKENI come from the germline V gene. V gave up 7 bases and J gave up 0 bases; unmatched junction bases: 12. The DNA for the CDR3 is TGTGCCAGCTTCCCCTACGGGGGGGGTCCGAGCACAGATACGCAGTATTTT. Translated: CASFPYGGGPSTDTQYF.

This clone was detected once. This rearrangement joins TRBV4-1 to TRBJ1-1, with 7 bases that match TRBD1. CDR1 is MGHRA, CDR2 YSYEKL, per germline. The CDR3 is 14 amino acids. J gave up 4 bases and V 5 bases, and 7 bases lay outside the gene matches. Written as DNA, the CDR3 is TGCGCCAGCAGCGAGGCAGGGGGGAGCACTGAAGCTTTCTTT. Its protein product is CASSEAGGSTEAFF.

This sequence joins TRBV19 and TRBJ2-1; 8 positions agree with TRBD2. There are 15 residues in the CDR3. The germline V gene has CDR1 LNHDA and CDR2 SQIVND (reference sequence). V shed 7 bases and J 4 bases; nucleotides not matched to a gene: 9. The CDR3 sequence is CASTESGGPYNEQFF. The CDR3 DNA follows: TGTGCCAGTACTGAAAGCGGGGGACCATACAATGAGCAGTTCTTC.

Notes on this clone: Different DNA sequences within this sample yield the same CDR3. The chain is built from TRBV29-1 and TRBJ2-7; D might be TRBD1 (8 bases). V lost 0 bases and J 4 bases, leaving 22 bases between the germline ends. The CDR3 consists of 17 residues. Germline CDR1 is SQVTM and CDR2 is ANQGSEA. Here the CDR3 reads CSVEDPGVTGGVYEQYF. CDR3 DNA: TGCAGCGTTGAAGATCCGGGCGTAACAGGGGGGGTATACGAGCAGTACTTC.

The chain combines TRBV7-2 with TRBJ1-5, with D maybe TRBD1 (5 bases). The CDR3 has 15 amino acids. Germline lookup yields CDR1 SGHTA and CDR2 FQGNSA. V lost 1 base and J 4 bases, leaving 11 bases between the germline ends. The CDR3 sequence: CASSLVGGMNQPQHF. Here the CDR3 DNA reads TGTGCCAGCAGCTTAGTTGGGGGAATGAATCAGCCCCAGCATTTT.

This clone was seen once. The chain recombines TRBV9 with TRBJ2-5; TRBD2 matches at 10 bases. Germline trimming cut 7 bases from V and 4 bases from J; bases unmatched to any gene: 10. There are 15 residues in the CDR3. Germline assignment: CDR1 SGDLS and CDR2 YYNGEE. As DNA, the CDR3 is TGTGCCAGCGGGTGGAGCGGGGGGGCGGGAGAGACCCAGTACTTC. It yields the protein CASGWSGGAGETQYF.

V gene TRBV20-1 combines with J gene TRBJ2-5, with D perhaps TRBD2 (5 bases). The CDR3 runs to 11 residues. Trimming stripped 5 bases from V and 5 bases from J, with 9 bases between. Germline assignment: CDR1 DFQATT and CDR2 SNEGSKA (reference sequence). CDR3: CSAPEGETQYF. CDR3 in DNA: TGCAGTGCTCCCGAGGGCGAGACCCAGTACTTC.

The chain carries TRBV27 and TRBJ1-3; D is unclear. Trimming stripped 5 bases from V and 2 bases from J, with 13 bases between. The germline CDR1 and CDR2 sequences are MNHEY and SMNVEV (reference sequence). CDR3 length equals 15 residues. The CDR3 here is CASSPEARAGNTIYF. DNA for the CDR3: TGTGCCAGCAGTCCAGAGGCGCGTGCTGGAAACACCATATATTTT.

The chain has TRBV28 and TRBJ1-1, with D hard to call. The CDR3 length is 11 residues. The V gene's germline CDR1 is MDHEN and CDR2 SYDVKM. V shed 1 base and J shed 10 bases, with 7 bases lying between them. The chain's CDR3 is CASSLSLRAFF. The CDR3 coding sequence is TGTGCCAGCAGTTTATCCTTGAGAGCTTTCTTT.